This T cell receptor (beta chain) was recorded in a study of T-cell reconstitution after alpha-beta-depleted transplantation in children. This clonotype was recorded many times. Unique molecular identifiers were used to barcode this TCRbeta library. A single record per CDR3 protein comes from TCRdb applying MiXCR to the PCR reads. The table lists some 200,000 distinct CDR3 sequences, 13% to 15% of them singletons. V lost 6 bases, J lost 4 bases, and 12 bases stayed unmatched. Germline V gene lookup returns CDR1 DFQATT and CDR2 SNEGSKA (reference sequence). The CDR3 is 16 residues long. The sample consisted of PBMCs from the stem cell graft donor, taken from the stem cell graft. The clonotype comes from a human donor who donated a stem cell graft to a child with acute lymphoblastic leukemia. The chain joins TRBV20-1 to TRBJ2-5; 12 bases are a match to TRBD1. The CDR3 here is CSAWDRGRVRGETQYF. CDR3 sequence (DNA): TGCAGTGCGTGGGACAGGGGGCGCGTAAGGGGAGAGACCCAGTACTTC.